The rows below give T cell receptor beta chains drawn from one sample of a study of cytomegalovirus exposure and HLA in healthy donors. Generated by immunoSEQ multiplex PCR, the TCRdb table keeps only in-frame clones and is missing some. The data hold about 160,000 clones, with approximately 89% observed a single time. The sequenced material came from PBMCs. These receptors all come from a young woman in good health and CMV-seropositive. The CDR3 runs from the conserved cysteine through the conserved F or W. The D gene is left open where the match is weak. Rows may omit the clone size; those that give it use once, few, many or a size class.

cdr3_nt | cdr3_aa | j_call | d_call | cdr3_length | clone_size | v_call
TGCGCCAGCAGCCTGACGACTGGAACCTACAATGAGCAGTTCTTC | CASSLTTGTYNEQFF | TRBJ2-1 | . | 15 | once | TRBV5-1
TGCAGCGTTGTGAGACAGGGGAGGTATGAGCAGTTCTTC | CSVVRQGRYEQFF | TRBJ2-1 | TRBD1 | 13 | . | TRBV29-1
TGTGCCAGCAGCTTAGCGGGAGGGCCGGGGGAGCAGTACTTC | CASSLAGGPGEQYF | TRBJ2-7 | TRBD2 | 14 | once | TRBV5-6
TGTGCCAGCAGTGCAATCGGGACACTGAGAAGCTATGGCTACACCTTC | CASSAIGTLRSYGYTF | TRBJ1-2 | . | 16 | . | TRBV25-1
TGTGCCTGGAGTTCTGGACAGGGTTACACTGAAGCTTTCTTT | CAWSSGQGYTEAFF | TRBJ1-1 | TRBD1 | 14 | . | TRBV30
TGTGCCAGCAGCAGACAGGCTTACCAAGAGACCCAGTACTTC | CASSRQAYQETQYF | TRBJ2-5 | . | 14 | . | TRBV27
TGTGCCAGCAGTCCCTCCTCTGGAAACACCATATATTTT | CASSPSSGNTIYF | TRBJ1-3 | . | 13 | . | TRBV27
TGTGCCAGCAGTCACAGGGGGCGAAAGGGGCAGTACTTC | CASSHRGRKGQYF | TRBJ2-7 | TRBD1 | 13 | once | TRBV28
TGTGCCAGCACCGGCGAGCAGTACTTC | CASTGEQYF | TRBJ2-7 | . | 9 | . | TRBV11-2
TGTGCCAGCAGTGCCGGACTAGCGGCGGGAAGCTCCTACAATGAGCAGTTCTTC | CASSAGLAAGSSYNEQFF | TRBJ2-1 | TRBD2 | 18 | . | TRBV2
TGCGCCAGCAGCTTGGATGCGGTAAGGACTGAAGCTTTCTTT | CASSLDAVRTEAFF | TRBJ1-1 | . | 14 | once | TRBV5-1
TGCGCCAGCAGTGGGCGGCTTGAAGCTTTCTTT | CASSGRLEAFF | TRBJ1-1 | . | 11 | . | TRBV10-2
TGTGCCAGCAGCCAAGCGGGATATGGGGCCAACGTCCTGACTTTC | CASSQAGYGANVLTF | TRBJ2-6 | TRBD2 | 15 | . | TRBV6-5
TGTGCCAGCACCTCGGACAGGGGTTCCTATGGCTACACCTTC | CASTSDRGSYGYTF | TRBJ1-2 | TRBD1 | 14 | . | TRBV5-6
TGTGCCAGCAGTTCACAGGGGGCCGCTAATGAAAAACTGTTTTTT | CASSSQGAANEKLFF | TRBJ1-4 | TRBD1 | 15 | . | TRBV6-5
TGTGCCAGCAGCGGAAGATCGGGACTAGCGGCATACAATGAGCAGTTCTTC | CASSGRSGLAAYNEQFF | TRBJ2-1 | TRBD2 | 17 | . | TRBV9
TGCGCCAGCACCATGGGGCGGCCCTCTGGGGCCAACGTCCTGACTTTC | CASTMGRPSGANVLTF | TRBJ2-6 | . | 16 | . | TRBV5-1
TGCGCCAGCAGCTTGGGGGCGCTAAGGACCTACAATGAGCAGTTCTTC | CASSLGALRTYNEQFF | TRBJ2-1 | . | 16 | once | TRBV5-1
TGTGCCAGCAGCACAAGAGAGGACAGAAGGACTAGCCGAAAGGAGACCCAGTACTTC | CASSTREDRRTSRKETQYF | TRBJ2-5 | TRBD2 | 19 | once | TRBV7-8
TGTGCCAGCTCACCACGGGACACCGCGGACCGACTGGGCAATCAGCCCCAGCATTTT | CASSPRDTADRLGNQPQHF | TRBJ1-5 | . | 19 | . | TRBV18
TGTGCCAGCAGCTCCTACCTGACAGGGGCTGAAGCTTTCTTT | CASSSYLTGAEAFF | TRBJ1-1 | TRBD1 | 14 | . | TRBV5-4
TGTGCCAGCTCACCGGCCAGCACAGATACGCAGTATTTT | CASSPASTDTQYF | TRBJ2-3 | . | 13 | . | TRBV18
TGTGCCAGCAGCCAGGGCCTAGTAGTGCCCAATACGCAGTATTTT | CASSQGLVVPNTQYF | TRBJ2-3 | . | 15 | once | TRBV7-9
TGTGCTAGTGGTTTGGGAGGATACGAGCAGTACTTC | CASGLGGYEQYF | TRBJ2-7 | . | 12 | . | TRBV12-5
TGTGCCAGCAGCTTGGAGGGGGACAGGGTGTATGGCTACACCTTC | CASSLEGDRVYGYTF | TRBJ1-2 | TRBD1 | 15 | . | TRBV5-4
TGTGCCAGCCATAAGCCGAACACTGAAGCTTTCTTT | CASHKPNTEAFF | TRBJ1-1 | . | 12 | . | TRBV2
TGTGCCAGCAGCTCCGGGACAGGGGGCCCGGGCTACACCTTC | CASSSGTGGPGYTF | TRBJ1-2 | TRBD1 | 14 | . | TRBV9
TGTGCCAGCAGTTCGACTAGCGGGAGGGCGTACACCGGGGAGCTGTTTTTT | CASSSTSGRAYTGELFF | TRBJ2-2 | TRBD2 | 17 | . | TRBV25-1
TGCAGCGTTGTCATAGCGGGAGGGGGGGTTGAGCAGTTCTTC | CSVVIAGGGVEQFF | TRBJ2-1 | TRBD2 | 14 | . | TRBV29-1
TGTGCCAGCAGAGCGGACGGGAACACTGAAGCTTTCTTT | CASRADGNTEAFF | TRBJ1-1 | . | 13 | . | TRBV6-6
TGTGCCAGCAGCTTGCAGGGTAGGCAGTATTTT | CASSLQGRQYF | TRBJ2-3 | . | 11 | . | TRBV5-6
TGTGCCAGCAGTTACTGGACTTTAAGGGAGCTGTTTTTT | CASSYWTLRELFF | TRBJ2-2 | . | 13 | . | TRBV6-6
TGCAGCGCCGCGCACCGGGACAGGAACACTGAAGCTTTCTTT | CSAAHRDRNTEAFF | TRBJ1-1 | TRBD1 | 14 | . | TRBV29-1
TGTGCCATCAGTGGGACCGGGACAGGTCACTACGAGCAGTACTTC | CAISGTGTGHYEQYF | TRBJ2-7 | TRBD1 | 15 | . | TRBV10-3
TGTGCCAGCAGCCCCTTAGGGGGTGAGCAGTTCTTC | CASSPLGGEQFF | TRBJ2-1 | . | 12 | . | TRBV11-3
TGTGCCAGCAGCTCAAGGGGATCGGGTCCCAGGGCCGGGGAGCTGTTTTTT | CASSSRGSGPRAGELFF | TRBJ2-2 | . | 17 | . | TRBV7-6
TGTGCCAGCACCCCGGACAGGGGCCATCGGGAAGCTTTCTTT | CASTPDRGHREAFF | TRBJ1-1 | TRBD1 | 14 | . | TRBV7-2
TGTGCCAGCTCATTCTTCGTCCCGGGACAGGGTTACAATGAGCAGTTCTTC | CASSFFVPGQGYNEQFF | TRBJ2-1 | TRBD1 | 17 | once | TRBV18
TGTGCCAGCAGCTTGAGTCCAGGGGATGGAAACACCATATATTTT | CASSLSPGDGNTIYF | TRBJ1-3 | . | 15 | . | TRBV7-2
TGTGCCAGCAGCTTGGACCTGGACTCAGAAGAGACCCAGTACTTC | CASSLDLDSEETQYF | TRBJ2-5 | . | 15 | . | TRBV5-4
TGCGCCAGCAGCTTCAGCAGGGGGCTTGGGGAGACCCAGTACTTC | CASSFSRGLGETQYF | TRBJ2-5 | TRBD1 | 15 | once | TRBV5-1
TGTGCCAGCAGCTTCGGACAGGGTGGTGAAAAACTGTTTTTT | CASSFGQGGEKLFF | TRBJ1-4 | TRBD1 | 14 | . | TRBV7-9
TGTGCCAGCACATTCCAAATGGCCAGGGGTCCCTACGAGCAGTACTTC | CASTFQMARGPYEQYF | TRBJ2-7 | . | 16 | . | TRBV5-6
TGTGCCTGGAGTGCCCTAGCGGGAGGGGATGAGCAGTTCTTC | CAWSALAGGDEQFF | TRBJ2-1 | TRBD2 | 14 | . | TRBV30
TGTGCCAGCAACGAGCAGGGGGGCCAGCCCCAGCATTTT | CASNEQGGQPQHF | TRBJ1-5 | TRBD1 | 13 | . | TRBV7-9
TGTGCCAGCAGCTTAGAGGGTGGTCCGGAGGATGAGCAGTTCTTC | CASSLEGGPEDEQFF | TRBJ2-1 | . | 15 | . | TRBV7-9
TGTGCCAGCAGCCGAGACAGGGGCGAGTGGAATGAGCAGTTCTTC | CASSRDRGEWNEQFF | TRBJ2-1 | TRBD1 | 15 | . | TRBV7-2
TGTGCCAGCAGCACGACGGCGCAGGGGGCTTGGGAGCAGTACTTC | CASSTTAQGAWEQYF | TRBJ2-7 | TRBD1 | 15 | . | TRBV5-8
TGTGCCACCAGCAAACACGCTGGGGGGAGGACTCAGCCCCAGCATTTT | CATSKHAGGRTQPQHF | TRBJ1-5 | . | 16 | . | TRBV15
TGTGCCAGCATACCAGAAGCGGGGCGCACAGATACGCAGTATTTT | CASIPEAGRTDTQYF | TRBJ2-3 | TRBD2 | 15 | . | TRBV27
TGTGCCAGCAGCCTCGCAAGGGACAGCCACTCCTACGAGCAGTACTTC | CASSLARDSHSYEQYF | TRBJ2-7 | TRBD1 | 16 | . | TRBV14
TGTGCCACCAGCAGAGATCGAGGAGAGTACAATGAGCAGTTCTTC | CATSRDRGEYNEQFF | TRBJ2-1 | . | 15 | once | TRBV15
TGTGCCAGCAGCTACGTCACAGGGGGTTTGACTGGAAACACCATATATTTT | CASSYVTGGLTGNTIYF | TRBJ1-3 | TRBD1 | 17 | . | TRBV13
TGTGCCAGCAGCTGGGGGCATCTTGATAGCAATCAGCCCCAGCATTTT | CASSWGHLDSNQPQHF | TRBJ1-5 | . | 16 | . | TRBV28
TGTGCCAGCATAGTAGCCTCTTCCGAGGGAGATACGCAGTATTTT | CASIVASSEGDTQYF | TRBJ2-3 | . | 15 | . | TRBV6-4